This T cell receptor (beta chain) was sequenced in a study of blood T cell repertoires in COVID-19. Background on the study: Nucleic acid was either cDNA or gDNA, and it came from T cells, B-cell-depleted T cells, or PBMCs.

In the source study's methods: Counts of nucleated cells, estimated from reference gene primer amplification, were obtained. Data came from immunoSEQ multiplex PCR; TCRdb stores just in-frame clones and leaves some out. V and J calls and clone size are given by that table; D and trimming were obtained from the DNA. The sample consists of 140,000 to 150,000 clones, around 78% of them appearing once. V was trimmed by 3 bases and J by 0 bases, leaving 6 bases between them. CDR1 is ENHRY and CDR2 is SYGVKD in the germline V gene. There are 14 residues in the CDR3. The sequence derives from a woman aged 60-75 years with acute or convalescent COVID-19. The rearrangement uses TRBV10-3 and TRBJ1-3; D gene unclear. The sequencing sample was made of peripheral blood. The chain's CDR3 is CAISDLVSGNTIYF. DNA for the CDR3: TGTGCCATCAGTGACCTTGTCTCTGGAAACACCATATATTTT.